This T cell receptor (beta chain) emerged from a study of OX40 agonist ivuxolimab in advanced cancers. V lost 4 bases and J lost 4; bases outside the gene matches: 9. Per the germline V gene, CDR1 is LNHDA and CDR2 is SQIVND (reference sequence). This CDR3 has 16 residues. Assay used: immunoSEQ multiplex PCR; TCRdb lists only in-frame clones, some missing. The table includes 95,000 to 150,000 clones, roughly 93% detected once. This chain links TRBV19 with TRBJ1-2; TRBD1 aligns across 10 bases. Sequences were derived from CD4+ or CD8+ T cells sorted from blood, sampled in a trial of the OX40 agonist ivuxolimab. This sequence was found in an adult with an advanced solid tumor such as melanoma, head and neck, liver or kidney cancer. For the CDR3, the DNA is TGTGCCAGTAGTAACCGGGACAGGGGATTGAGCTATGGCTACACCTTC. It is translated as CASSNRDRGLSYGYTF.